The rows below give T cell receptor beta chains drawn from one sample of a study of blood T cell repertoires in COVID-19. Profiled with immunoSEQ multiplex PCR; TCRdb holds only in-frame clones, not every one. The table includes 89,000 or so clones, about 85% detected once. The material sequenced was peripheral blood. All receptors derive from a man aged 80 or over with acute or convalescent COVID-19. Each CDR3 is given with its conserved first and last residue. D genes are given only for firm matches. Clone size is shown for a subset of rows, as once, few, many or a class of expanded clone.

V gene	D gene	clone size	J gene	CDR3 protein	CDR3 DNA
TRBV10-2	TRBD2	-	TRBJ2-4	CASSESPSGRNIQYF	TGCGCCAGCAGTGAGTCCCCTAGCGGGAGAAACATTCAGTACTTC
TRBV19	TRBD2	-	TRBJ2-1	CASSITSGDFNEQFF	TGTGCCAGTAGTATCACTAGCGGGGACTTCAATGAGCAGTTCTTC
TRBV18	-	-	TRBJ2-3	CASSYGAGAVGTDTQYF	TGTGCCAGCTCGTATGGAGCAGGGGCGGTCGGCACAGATACGCAGTATTTT
TRBV10-3	TRBD1	-	TRBJ2-3	CAISDWQGAGDTQYF	TGTGCCATCAGTGACTGGCAGGGGGCGGGAGATACGCAGTATTTT
TRBV3-1/TRBV3-2	TRBD2	-	TRBJ2-7	CASSLRTSGRPLGTYEQYF	TGTGCCAGCAGCCTCCGGACTAGCGGGAGACCACTGGGGACCTACGAGCAGTACTTC
TRBV12-3/TRBV12-4	-	-	TRBJ1-1	CASSLKGDTEAFF	TGTGCCAGCAGTCTAAAGGGGGACACTGAAGCTTTCTTT
TRBV3-1/TRBV3-2	TRBD2	-	TRBJ2-1	CASSLALAGGSYNEQFF	TGTGCCAGCAGCTTGGCACTAGCGGGAGGATCCTACAATGAGCAGTTCTTC
TRBV3-1/TRBV3-2	TRBD1	-	TRBJ1-6	CASSQGGTDNSPLHF	TGTGCCAGCAGCCAAGGCGGGACAGATAATTCACCCCTCCACTTT
TRBV9	-	once	TRBJ2-3	CASSLTPTTTDTQYF	TGTGCCAGCAGCCTAACCCCCACTACCACAGATACGCAGTATTTT
TRBV6-5	-	few	TRBJ2-2	CASNRASRTGELFF	TGTGCCAGCAATAGAGCTAGCAGAACCGGGGAGCTGTTTTTT
TRBV4-2	TRBD1	-	TRBJ2-2	CASSRLTRTGAAGELFF	TGTGCCAGCAGCCGATTAACTCGGACAGGGGCGGCCGGGGAGCTGTTTTTT
TRBV28	-	-	TRBJ1-2	CASRGGTSSYTF	TGTGCCAGCAGGGGGGGGACCTCTAGCTACACCTTC
TRBV9	TRBD1	-	TRBJ1-5	CASSGGQGHNQPQHF	TGTGCCAGCAGCGGGGGACAGGGCCACAATCAGCCCCAGCATTTT
TRBV7-6	-	-	TRBJ2-1	CASSYGGLSGALRGNEQFF	TGTGCCAGCAGCTATGGGGGTTTGTCAGGGGCCTTGCGGGGGAATGAGCAGTTCTTC